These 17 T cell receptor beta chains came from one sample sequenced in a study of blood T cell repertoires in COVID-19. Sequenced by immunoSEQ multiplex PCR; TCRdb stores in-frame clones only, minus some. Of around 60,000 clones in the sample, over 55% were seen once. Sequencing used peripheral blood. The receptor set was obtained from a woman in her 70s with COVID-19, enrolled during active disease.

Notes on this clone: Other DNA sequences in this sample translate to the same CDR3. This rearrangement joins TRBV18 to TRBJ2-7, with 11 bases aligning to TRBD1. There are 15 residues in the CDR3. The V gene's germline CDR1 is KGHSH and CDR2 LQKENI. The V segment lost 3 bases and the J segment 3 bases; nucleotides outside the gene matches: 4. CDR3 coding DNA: TGTGCCAGCTCACCCGCCGGGACAGGGGGCTACGAGCAGTACGTC. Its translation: CASSPAGTGGYEQYV.

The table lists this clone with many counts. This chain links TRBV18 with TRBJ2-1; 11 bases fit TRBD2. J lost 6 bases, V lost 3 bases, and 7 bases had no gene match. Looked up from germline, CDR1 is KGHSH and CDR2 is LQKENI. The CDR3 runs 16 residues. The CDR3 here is CASSPSGTSGGNEQFF. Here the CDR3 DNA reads TGTGCCAGCTCACCCTCAGGCACTAGCGGGGGCAATGAGCAGTTCTTC. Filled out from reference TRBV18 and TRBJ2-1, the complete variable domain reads NAGVMQNPRHLVRRRGQEARLRCSPMKGHSHVYWYRQLPEEGLKFMVYLQKENIIDESGMPKERFSAEFPKEGPSILRIQQVVRGDSAAYFCASSPSGTSGGNEQFFGPGTRLTVL.

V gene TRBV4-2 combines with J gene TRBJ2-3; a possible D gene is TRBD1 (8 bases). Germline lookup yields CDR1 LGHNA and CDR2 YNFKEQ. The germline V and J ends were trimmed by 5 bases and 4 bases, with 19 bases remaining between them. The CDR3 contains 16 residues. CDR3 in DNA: TGTGCCAGCAGCTCCACAGGGGGGGCCGGCGCAGATACGCAGTATTTT. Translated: CASSSTGGAGADTQYF.

The CDR3 DNA reads TGTGCCAGCAGCTGGACCAGGGGGCGAGGTGGCTACACCTTC. Translating gives CASSWTRGRGGYTF. V and J are TRBV7-2 and TRBJ1-2, with 8 bases matching TRBD1. Per the germline V gene, CDR1 is SGHTA and CDR2 is FQGNSA. CDR3 length: 14 residues. V was clipped by 4 bases and J by 7 bases; unmatched bases: 8. The full variable domain, with the rest looked up from reference TRBV7-2 and TRBJ1-2, is GAGVSQSPSNKVTEKGKDVELRCDPISGHTALYWYRQSLGQGLEFLIYFQGNSAPDKSGLPSDRFSAERTGGSVSTLTIQRTQQEDSAVYLCASSWTRGRGGYTFGSGTRLTVV.

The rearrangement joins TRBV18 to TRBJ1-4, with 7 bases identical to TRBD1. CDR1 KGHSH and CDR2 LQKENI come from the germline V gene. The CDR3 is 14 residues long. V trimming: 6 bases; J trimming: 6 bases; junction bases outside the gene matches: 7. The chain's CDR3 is CASSRDRIDEKLFF. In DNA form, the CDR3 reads TGTGCCAGCTCCCGGGACAGAATAGATGAAAAACTGTTTTTT.

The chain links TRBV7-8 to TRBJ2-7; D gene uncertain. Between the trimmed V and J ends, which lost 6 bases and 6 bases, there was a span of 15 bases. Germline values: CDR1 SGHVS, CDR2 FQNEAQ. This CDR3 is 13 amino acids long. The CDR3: CASSLSPRAEQYF. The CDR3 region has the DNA TGTGCCAGCAGTCTTAGTCCCCGCGCCGAGCAGTACTTC. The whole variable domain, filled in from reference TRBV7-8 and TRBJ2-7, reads GAGVSQSPRYKVAKRGQDVALRCDPISGHVSLFWYQQALGQGPEFLTYFQNEAQLDKSGLPSDRFFAERPEGSVSTLKIQRTQQEDSAVYLCASSLSPRAEQYFGPGTRLTVT.

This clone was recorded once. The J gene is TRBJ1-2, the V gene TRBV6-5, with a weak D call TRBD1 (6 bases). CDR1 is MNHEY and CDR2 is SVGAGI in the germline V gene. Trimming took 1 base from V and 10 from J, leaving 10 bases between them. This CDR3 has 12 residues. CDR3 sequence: CASSYFQGHYTF. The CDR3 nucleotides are TGTGCCAGCAGTTACTTCCAGGGGCACTACACCTTC.

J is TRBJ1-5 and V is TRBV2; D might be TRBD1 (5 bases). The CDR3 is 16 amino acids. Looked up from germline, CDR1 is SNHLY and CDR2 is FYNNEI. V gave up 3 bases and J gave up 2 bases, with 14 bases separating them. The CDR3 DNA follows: TGTGCCAGCAGTGATTTCTTGGGAGGGGGCAATCAGCCCCAGCATTTT. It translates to CASSDFLGGGNQPQHF.

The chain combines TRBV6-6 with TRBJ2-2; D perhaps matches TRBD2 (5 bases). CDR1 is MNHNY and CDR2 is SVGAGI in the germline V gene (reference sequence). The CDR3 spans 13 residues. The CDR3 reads CSTKEVNTGELFF. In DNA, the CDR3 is TGTTCAACGAAGGAGGTGAACACCGGGGAGCTGTTTTTT.

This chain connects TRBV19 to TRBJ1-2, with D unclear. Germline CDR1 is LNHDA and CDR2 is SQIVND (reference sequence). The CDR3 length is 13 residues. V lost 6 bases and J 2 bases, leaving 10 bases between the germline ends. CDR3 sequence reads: CASRDRANYGYTF. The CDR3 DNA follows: TGTGCCAGTAGAGATAGAGCAAACTATGGCTACACCTTC.

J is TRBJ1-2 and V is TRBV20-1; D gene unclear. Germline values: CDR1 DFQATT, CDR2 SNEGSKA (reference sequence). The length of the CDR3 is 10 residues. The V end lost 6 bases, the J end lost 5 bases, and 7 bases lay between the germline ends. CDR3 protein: CSANSYGYTF. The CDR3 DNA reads TGCAGTGCCAACAGTTATGGCTACACCTTC.

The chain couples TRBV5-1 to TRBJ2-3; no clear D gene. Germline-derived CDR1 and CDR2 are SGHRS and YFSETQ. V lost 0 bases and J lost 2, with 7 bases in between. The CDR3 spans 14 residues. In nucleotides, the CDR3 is TGCGCCAGCAGCTTGGAACAGCTCACAGATACGCAGTATTTT. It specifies CASSLEQLTDTQYF.

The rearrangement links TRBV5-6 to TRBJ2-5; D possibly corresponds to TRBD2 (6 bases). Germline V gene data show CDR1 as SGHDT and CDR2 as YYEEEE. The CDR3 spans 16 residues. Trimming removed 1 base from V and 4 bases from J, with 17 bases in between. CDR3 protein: CASSLSSRRRGETQYF. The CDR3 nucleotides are TGTGCCAGCAGCTTGAGTTCTAGGAGGAGGGGAGAGACCCAGTACTTC.

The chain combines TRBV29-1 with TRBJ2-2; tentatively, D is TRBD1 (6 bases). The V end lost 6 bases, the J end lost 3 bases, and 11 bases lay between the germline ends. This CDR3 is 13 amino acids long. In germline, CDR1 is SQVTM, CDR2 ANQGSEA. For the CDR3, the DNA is TGCAGCGTCCACAGGGATGACACCGGGGAGCTGTTTTTT. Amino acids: CSVHRDDTGELFF.

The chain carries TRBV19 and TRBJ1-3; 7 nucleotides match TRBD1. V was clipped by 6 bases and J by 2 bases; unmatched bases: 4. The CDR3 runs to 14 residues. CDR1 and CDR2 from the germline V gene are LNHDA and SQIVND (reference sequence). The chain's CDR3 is CASSFQGAGNTIYF. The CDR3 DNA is TGTGCCAGTAGCTTCCAGGGGGCTGGAAACACCATATATTTT.

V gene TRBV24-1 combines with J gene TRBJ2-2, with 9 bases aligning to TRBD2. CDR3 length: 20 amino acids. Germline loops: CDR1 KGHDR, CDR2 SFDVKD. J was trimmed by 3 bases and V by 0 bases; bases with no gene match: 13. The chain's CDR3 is CATSDLPGFAGGPYTGELFF. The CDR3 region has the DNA TGTGCCACCAGTGATTTGCCGGGCTTCGCGGGAGGGCCGTACACCGGGGAGCTGTTTTTT.

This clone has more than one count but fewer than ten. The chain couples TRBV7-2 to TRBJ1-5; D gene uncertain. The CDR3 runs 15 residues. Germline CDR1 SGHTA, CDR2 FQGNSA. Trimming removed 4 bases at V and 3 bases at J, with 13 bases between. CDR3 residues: CASSYRGGNNQPQHF. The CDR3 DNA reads TGTGCCAGCAGCTACAGAGGAGGGAACAATCAGCCCCAGCATTTT.